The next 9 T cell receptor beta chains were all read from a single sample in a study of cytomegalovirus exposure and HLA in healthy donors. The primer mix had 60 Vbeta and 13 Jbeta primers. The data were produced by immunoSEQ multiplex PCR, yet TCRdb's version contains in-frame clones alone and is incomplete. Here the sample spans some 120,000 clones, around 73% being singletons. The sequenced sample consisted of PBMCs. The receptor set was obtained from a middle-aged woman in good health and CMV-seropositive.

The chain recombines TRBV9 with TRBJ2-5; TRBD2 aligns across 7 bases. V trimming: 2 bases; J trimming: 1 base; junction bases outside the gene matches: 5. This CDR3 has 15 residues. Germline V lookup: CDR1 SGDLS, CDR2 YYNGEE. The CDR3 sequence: CASSVGGGTQETQYF. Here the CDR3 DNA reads TGTGCCAGCAGCGTTGGGGGGGGGACCCAAGAGACCCAGTACTTC.

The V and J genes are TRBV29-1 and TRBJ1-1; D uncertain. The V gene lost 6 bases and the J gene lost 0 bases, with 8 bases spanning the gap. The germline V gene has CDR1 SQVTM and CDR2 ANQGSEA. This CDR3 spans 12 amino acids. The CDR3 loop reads CSVAHMNTEAFF. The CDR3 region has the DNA TGCAGCGTGGCCCACATGAACACTGAAGCTTTCTTT.

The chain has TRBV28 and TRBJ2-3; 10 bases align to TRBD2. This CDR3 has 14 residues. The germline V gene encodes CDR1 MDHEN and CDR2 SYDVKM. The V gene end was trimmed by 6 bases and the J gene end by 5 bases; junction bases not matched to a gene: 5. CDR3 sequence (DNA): TGTGCCAGCAGGAGCGGGGGGGCATTAGATACGCAGTATTTT. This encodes CASRSGGALDTQYF.

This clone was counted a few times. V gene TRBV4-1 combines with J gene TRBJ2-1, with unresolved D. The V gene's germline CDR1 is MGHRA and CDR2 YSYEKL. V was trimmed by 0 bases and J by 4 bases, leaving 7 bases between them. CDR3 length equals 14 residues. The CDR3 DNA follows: TGCGCCAGCAGCCAAGAGACTTCATACAATGAGCAGTTCTTC. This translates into CASSQETSYNEQFF.

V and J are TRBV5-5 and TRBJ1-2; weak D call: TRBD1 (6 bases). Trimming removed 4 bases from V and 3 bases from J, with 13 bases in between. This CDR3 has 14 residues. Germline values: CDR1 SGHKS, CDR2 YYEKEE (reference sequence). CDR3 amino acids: CASSPGTQHYGYTF. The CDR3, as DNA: TGTGCCAGCAGCCCTGGGACACAACACTATGGCTACACCTTC.

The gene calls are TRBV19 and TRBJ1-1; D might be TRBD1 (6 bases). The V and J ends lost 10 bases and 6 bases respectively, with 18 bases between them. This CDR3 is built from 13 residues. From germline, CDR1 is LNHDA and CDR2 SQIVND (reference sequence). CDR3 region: CATSSTGGPEAFF. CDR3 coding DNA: TGTGCCACCTCCTCAACGGGGGGCCCTGAAGCTTTCTTT.

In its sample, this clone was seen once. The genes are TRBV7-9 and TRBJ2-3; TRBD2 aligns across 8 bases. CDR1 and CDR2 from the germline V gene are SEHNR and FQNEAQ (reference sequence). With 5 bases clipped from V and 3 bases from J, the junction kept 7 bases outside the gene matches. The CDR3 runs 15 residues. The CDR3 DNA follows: TGTGCCAGCAGCCCGGGGGGGGATCGGACAGATACGCAGTATTTT. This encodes CASSPGGDRTDTQYF.

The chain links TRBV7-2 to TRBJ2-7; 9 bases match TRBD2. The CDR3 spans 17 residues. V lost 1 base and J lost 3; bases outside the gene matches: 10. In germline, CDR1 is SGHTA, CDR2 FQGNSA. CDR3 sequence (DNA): TGTGCCAGCAGCTTAGGACTTCCTAGCGGGGTAGACTACGAGCAGTACTTC. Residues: CASSLGLPSGVDYEQYF. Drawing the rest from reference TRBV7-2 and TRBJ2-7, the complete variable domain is GAGVSQSPSNKVTEKGKDVELRCDPISGHTALYWYRQSLGQGLEFLIYFQGNSAPDKSGLPSDRFSAERTGGSVSTLTIQRTQQEDSAVYLCASSLGLPSGVDYEQYFGPGTRLTVT.

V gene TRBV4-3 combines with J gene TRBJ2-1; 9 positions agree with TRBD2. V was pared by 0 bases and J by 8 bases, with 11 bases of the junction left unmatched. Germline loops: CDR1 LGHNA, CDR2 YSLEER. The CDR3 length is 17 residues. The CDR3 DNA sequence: TGCGCCAGCAGCCAAGAAAGGCTAGCGGGGCCTTGGGATGAGCAGTTCTTC. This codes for CASSQERLAGPWDEQFF.